These 14 T cell receptor beta chains were sequenced from one sample in a study of blood T cells in healthy people across ages. Together with a sample-barcoded 5' primer, a J-beta primer mix was included in a second PCR lasting about 7 to 11 cycles. TCRdb processed the 5' RACE reads anew with MiXCR; each CDR3 protein has one entry. The table shows about 570,000 distinct CDR3 sequences, with 27% occurring only once. The sequencing input was blood. The receptors derive from a woman in her seventies in good health.

This clonotype was counted between two and nine times. The gene calls are TRBV6-2 or TRBV6-3 and TRBJ2-2, with 8 positions matching TRBD1. The CDR3 consists of 15 residues. V lost 2 bases to trimming and J lost 4 bases; unmatched junction nucleotides: 3. CDR1 is MNHEY and CDR2 is SVGEGT in the germline V gene. CDR3 nucleotide sequence: TGTGCCAGCAGTTACGACAGGGGATTCACCGGGGAGCTGTTTTTT. Translation gives CASSYDRGFTGELFF.

The chain recombines TRBV5-1 with TRBJ1-1; D unresolved. The germline V and J ends were trimmed by 4 bases and 0 bases, with 16 bases remaining between them. Per the germline V gene, CDR1 is SGHRS and CDR2 is YFSETQ. The CDR3 consists of 16 residues. The CDR3 DNA reads TGCGCCAGCAGCCCCCTCGGACCCGACATGAACACTGAAGCTTTCTTT. As protein: CASSPLGPDMNTEAFF.

This clonotype has only a few counts. The CDR3, as DNA: TGTGCCAGCAGTTACGGTTCAGGAGGAGGCAATCAGCCCCAGCATTTT. Its protein is CASSYGSGGGNQPQHF. The genes are TRBV6-6 and TRBJ1-5, with D unclear. There are 16 residues in the CDR3. Germline assignment: CDR1 MNHNY and CDR2 SVGAGI (reference sequence). Trimming took off 2 bases at V and 2 bases at J, with 13 bases between the two ends.

This clonotype was detected only a few times. CDR3 DNA sequence: TGCGCCAGCAGCTCGACTAGCGGGGGTGGAGATACGCAGTATTTT. Amino acids: CASSSTSGGGDTQYF. This chain joins TRBV5-1 and TRBJ2-3; 12 bases map to TRBD2. Germline V gene sequence: CDR1 SGHRS, CDR2 YFSETQ. V lost 3 bases and J lost 5; bases outside the gene matches: 4. This CDR3 has 15 amino acids.

This clonotype occurred a few times. The chain combines TRBV6-1 with TRBJ2-3; 11 bases match TRBD2. Germline V gene data show CDR1 as MNHNS and CDR2 as SASEGT. The length of the CDR3 is 19 residues. J was trimmed by 1 base and V by 11 bases; bases with no gene match: 20. CDR3 region: CAGQGNRLAGGVGTDTQYF. Here the CDR3 DNA reads TGTGCCGGCCAGGGGAATCGGCTAGCGGGGGGAGTCGGCACAGATACGCAGTATTTT.

The chain uses TRBV3-1 and TRBJ2-3; no clear D gene. Germline V gene data show CDR1 as LGHDT and CDR2 as YNNKEL (reference sequence). The CDR3 covers 13 residues. V was clipped by 4 bases and J by 6 bases, with 11 bases between them. The CDR3 spells CASSPNLDDTQYF. The CDR3 DNA is TGTGCCAGCAGCCCCAACCTAGATGATACGCAGTATTTT.

This clonotype was seen only a few times. This chain links TRBV7-9 with TRBJ2-3; maybe TRBD2 (5 bases). The CDR3 is 13 residues long. V lost 7 bases and J lost 6, with 14 bases in between. CDR1 is SEHNR, CDR2 FQNEAQ, per germline (reference sequence). The CDR3 sequence: CASIPPRRDTQYF. The DNA of the CDR3 is TGTGCCAGCATCCCTCCCAGGAGGGATACGCAGTATTTT.

This chain joins TRBV9 and TRBJ2-7; 10 bases align to TRBD2. The better agreement between TRBJ2-1 and the DNA end casts doubt on the J call. From germline, CDR1 is SGDLS and CDR2 YYNGEE. The CDR3 totals 16 residues. CDR3 loop: CASSAGTSATYNEQFF. Here the CDR3 DNA reads TGTGCCAGCAGCGCCGGGACTAGCGCTACCTACAATGAGCAGTTCTTC.

The chain has TRBV6-2 or TRBV6-3 and TRBJ2-5; TRBD2 might be the D (5 bases). This CDR3 is built from 14 residues. The V gene lost 7 bases and the J gene lost 5 bases, with 17 bases spanning the gap. The germline V gene has CDR1 MNHEY and CDR2 SVGEGT. DNA for the CDR3: TGTGCCAGCACCGCTACTAGACCCGGGGAGACCCAGTACTTC. This encodes CASTATRPGETQYF.

CDR3: CSVPGQAISGNTIYF. The DNA for the CDR3 is TGCAGTGTTCCCGGACAGGCAATCTCTGGAAACACCATATATTTT. The chain has TRBV20-1 and TRBJ1-3, with 7 bases identical to TRBD1. The CDR3 runs to 15 residues. The germline gives CDR1 DFQATT, CDR2 SNEGSKA (reference sequence). Losses at the gene ends were 7 bases for V and 0 bases for J; bases not matched to a gene: 9.

This clonotype has at least ten counts. This chain joins TRBV4-2 and TRBJ2-7; no reliable D call. Germline CDR1 is LGHNA and CDR2 is YNFKEQ. The CDR3 totals 13 residues. Trimming took off 0 bases at V and 3 bases at J, with 6 bases between the two ends. The DNA of the CDR3 is TGTGCCAGCAGCCAAGAAAGGGACTACGAGCAGTACTTC. Its translation is CASSQERDYEQYF.

This clonotype has a handful of counts. This chain links TRBV3-1 with TRBJ1-2; no definite D call. The CDR3 runs to 15 residues. Deletions cut 0 bases from V and 4 bases from J, with 12 bases between. Germline-derived CDR1 and CDR2 are LGHDT and YNNKEL (reference sequence). CDR3 DNA: TGTGCCAGCAGCCAAGATGTAGCTTTCTCCTATGGCTACACCTTC. Protein product: CASSQDVAFSYGYTF.

This clonotype came up a few times. For the CDR3, the DNA is TGTGCCAGCAGTTTCGACAGGGGTGCTTCACCCCTCCACTTT. This encodes CASSFDRGASPLHF. V and J are TRBV6-4 and TRBJ1-6; 8 bases line up with TRBD1. V shed 5 bases and J 9 bases; nucleotides not matched to a gene: 6. This CDR3 spans 14 amino acids. Germline V gene lookup returns CDR1 MRHNA and CDR2 SNTAGT.

The chain links TRBV29-1 to TRBJ2-5, with TRBD1 as a possible D gene (6 bases). Trimming stripped 0 bases from V and 6 bases from J, with 8 bases between. The CDR3 runs 12 residues. Germline V gene sequence: CDR1 SQVTM, CDR2 ANQGSEA. In DNA, the CDR3 is TGCAGCGTTGAAGAAGGGGGAAAGACCCAGTACTTC. It codes for CSVEEGGKTQYF.